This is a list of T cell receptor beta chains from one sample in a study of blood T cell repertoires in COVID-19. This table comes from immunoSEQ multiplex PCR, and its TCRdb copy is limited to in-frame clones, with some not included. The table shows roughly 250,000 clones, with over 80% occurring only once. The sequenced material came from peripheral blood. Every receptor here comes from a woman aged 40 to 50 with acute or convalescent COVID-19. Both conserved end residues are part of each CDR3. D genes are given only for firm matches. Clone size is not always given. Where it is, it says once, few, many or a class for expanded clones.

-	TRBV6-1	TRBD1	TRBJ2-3	CASSEPGQVLDTQYF
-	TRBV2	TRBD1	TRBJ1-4	CASSLRQGKNEKLFF
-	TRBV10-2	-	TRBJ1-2	CASSERAGASGYTF
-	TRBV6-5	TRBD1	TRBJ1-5	CASRTGTGAGQPQHF
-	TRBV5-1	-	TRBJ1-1	CASSLGVGQGGTEAFF
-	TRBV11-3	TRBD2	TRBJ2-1	CASRPGLAGGPVYEQFF
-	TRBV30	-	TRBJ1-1	CAWIQGSWQNSRGTEAFF
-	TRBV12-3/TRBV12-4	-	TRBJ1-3	CASSFQAGNTIYF
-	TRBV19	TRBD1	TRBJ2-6	CASSGAGQGASGANVLTF
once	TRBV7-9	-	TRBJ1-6	CASSSHVITVNSPLHF
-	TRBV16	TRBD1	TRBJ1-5	CASSRDRANQPQHF
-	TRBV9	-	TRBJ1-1	CASSGRGTEAFF
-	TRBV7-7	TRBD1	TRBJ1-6	CASSQGQFYNSPLHF
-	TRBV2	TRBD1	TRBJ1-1	CASTGQGNTEAFF
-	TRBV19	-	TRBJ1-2	CASSQAPSYGYTF
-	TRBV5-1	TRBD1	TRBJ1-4	CASSPTGQNEKLFF
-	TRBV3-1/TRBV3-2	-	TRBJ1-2	CASSQEGGRISGYTF
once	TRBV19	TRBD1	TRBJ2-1	CASSSQGAYYNEQFF
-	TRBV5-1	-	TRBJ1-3	CASSSQLSGNTIYF
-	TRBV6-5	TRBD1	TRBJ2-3	CASSYRGRKDTQYF
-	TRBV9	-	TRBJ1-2	CASSVDLNYGYTF
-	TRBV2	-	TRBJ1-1	CASSGSGPRGNTEAFF
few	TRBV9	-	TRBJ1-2	CASSVVRDWGGYTF
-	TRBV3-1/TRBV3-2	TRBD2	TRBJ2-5	CASSFPGLAGQETQYF
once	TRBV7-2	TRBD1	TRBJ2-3	CASSAGQGARADTQYF
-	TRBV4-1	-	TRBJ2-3	CASSTRVGISSTDTQYF
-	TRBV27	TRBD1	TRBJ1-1	CASREQGGRTEAFF
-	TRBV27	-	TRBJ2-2	CASRGGARTGELFF
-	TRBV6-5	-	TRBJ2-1	CASNGGYNEQFF
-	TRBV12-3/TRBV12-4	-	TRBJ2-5	CASSFGRETQYF
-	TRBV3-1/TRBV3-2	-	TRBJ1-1	CASSITGSTEAFF
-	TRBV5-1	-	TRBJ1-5	CASSLAQPGQPQHF
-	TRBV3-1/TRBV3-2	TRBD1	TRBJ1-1	CASSPTGQGPPEAFF
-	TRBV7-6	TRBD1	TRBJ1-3	CASSLDSGTGADDTIYF
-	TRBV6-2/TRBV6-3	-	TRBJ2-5	CASSRQETQYF
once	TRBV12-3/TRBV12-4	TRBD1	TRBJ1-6	CATAGTANSPLHF
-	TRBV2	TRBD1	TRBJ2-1	CASIGTGSYNEQFF
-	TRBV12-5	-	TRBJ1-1	CASGLAGPNTEAFF
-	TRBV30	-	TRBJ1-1	CAWRKWGDTEAFF
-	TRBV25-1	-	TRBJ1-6	CASSETGSSYNSPLHF
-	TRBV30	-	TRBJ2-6	CAWSLGTAGANVLTF
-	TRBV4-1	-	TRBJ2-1	CASSQGPAGVYNEQFF